The clone carrying this T cell receptor beta chain occurred once. This sample stems from a study of blood T cell repertoires in COVID-19. From germline, CDR1 is MDHEN and CDR2 SYDVKM. The V gene lost 4 bases and the J gene lost 4 bases, with 14 bases spanning the gap. The CDR3 contains 15 residues. TCRdb's table, derived via immunoSEQ multiplex PCR, lists solely in-frame clones and lacks some. The sample lists approximately 220,000 clones; 80% to 90% were seen once. This TCR was sampled from a woman in her thirties or forties with acute COVID-19. The material sequenced was PBMCs or T cells enriched from blood (not recorded which). The chain combines TRBV28 with TRBJ1-3; TRBD1 might be the D (5 bases). CDR3 region: CASSSSGRDGNTIYF. The CDR3 DNA sequence: TGTGCCAGCAGTTCTTCAGGGCGGGACGGAAACACCATATATTTT.